A single T cell receptor (beta chain) is shown here with its context. Its specificity is unknown. This sample stems from a study of quantifying T cell responses using KT2 cells. Across the study: TCR alpha and beta constant-region primers primed reverse transcription of RNA. Study observations and caveats: KT2 clone alpha and beta sequence counts scaled linearly with input KT2 cell number.

An oligo carrying a UMI was ligated to the cDNA 3' end. The first PCR ran 4 to 5 cycles with an equimolar RC1.1 and RC1.2 beta primer mix. MiXCR, applied by TCRdb to the UMI-ligation and nested PCR reads, yields one record per CDR3 protein. There are 45,000 to 65,000 distinct CDR3 sequences in the sample; roughly an eighth occur only once, and around a tenth lies in the top ten. Unfractionated PBMC were spiked with known numbers of KT2 clone cells. The sample was PBMCs spiked with cells of the T cell clone KT2. The receptor comes from a human donor.

The CDR3 here is CASSIDTLSGYTF. CDR3 bases: TGTGCCAGCAGTATAGACACGCTCTCAGGCTACACCTTC. The rearrangement uses TRBV12-3 or TRBV12-4 and TRBJ1-2, with D hard to call. The CDR3 spans 13 residues. The ends were cut back, 5 bases at V and 8 bases at J, with 15 bases in the middle.